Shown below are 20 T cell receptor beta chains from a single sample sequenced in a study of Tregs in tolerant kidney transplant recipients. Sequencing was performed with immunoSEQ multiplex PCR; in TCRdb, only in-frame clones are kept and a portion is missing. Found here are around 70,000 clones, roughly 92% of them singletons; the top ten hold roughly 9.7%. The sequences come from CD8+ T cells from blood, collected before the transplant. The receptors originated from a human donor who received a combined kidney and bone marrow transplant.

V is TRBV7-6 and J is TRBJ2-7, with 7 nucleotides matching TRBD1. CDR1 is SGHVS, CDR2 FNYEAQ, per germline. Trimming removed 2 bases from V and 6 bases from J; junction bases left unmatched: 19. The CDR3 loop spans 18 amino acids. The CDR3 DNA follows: TGTGCCAGCAGCTTAAATCAGGTCAGGGGGTTGAAATCGGGCGAGCAGTACTTC. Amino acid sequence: CASSLNQVRGLKSGEQYF.

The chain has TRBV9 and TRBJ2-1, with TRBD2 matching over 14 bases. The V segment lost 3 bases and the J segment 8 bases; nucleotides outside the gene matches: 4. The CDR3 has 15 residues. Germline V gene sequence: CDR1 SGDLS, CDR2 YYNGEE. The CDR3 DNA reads TGTGCCAGCAGCGCCTCGGGACTAGCGGGAGATGAGCAGTTCTTC. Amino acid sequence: CASSASGLAGDEQFF.

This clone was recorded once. The CDR3 DNA is TGTGCCACCGTCCGGAGGGGGCAGTACAATGAGCAGTTCTTC. This sequence encodes CATVRRGQYNEQFF. The chain couples TRBV19 to TRBJ2-1, with D perhaps TRBD1 (7 bases). V was pared by 10 bases and J by 4 bases, with 17 bases between. This CDR3 is 14 amino acids long. CDR1 and CDR2 (germline): LNHDA, SQIVND (reference sequence).

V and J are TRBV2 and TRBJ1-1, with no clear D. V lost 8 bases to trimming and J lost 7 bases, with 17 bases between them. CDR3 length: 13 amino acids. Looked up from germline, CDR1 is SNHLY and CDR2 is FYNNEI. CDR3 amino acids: CASPKEQSNEAFF. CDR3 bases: TGTGCCAGCCCTAAGGAACAGTCAAATGAAGCTTTCTTT.

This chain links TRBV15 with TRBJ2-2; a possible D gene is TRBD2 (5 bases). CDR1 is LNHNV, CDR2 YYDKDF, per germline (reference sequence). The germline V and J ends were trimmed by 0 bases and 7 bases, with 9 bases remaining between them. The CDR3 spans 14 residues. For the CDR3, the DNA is TGTGCCACCAGCAGAGATATGGGAGACGGGGAGCTGTTTTTT. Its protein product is CATSRDMGDGELFF.

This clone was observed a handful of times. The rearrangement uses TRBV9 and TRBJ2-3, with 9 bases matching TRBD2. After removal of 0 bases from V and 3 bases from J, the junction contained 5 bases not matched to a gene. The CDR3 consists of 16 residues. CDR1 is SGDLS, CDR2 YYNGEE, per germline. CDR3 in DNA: TGTGCCAGCAGCGTAGTAGCGGCGGGGGGGACAGATACGCAGTATTTT. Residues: CASSVVAAGGTDTQYF. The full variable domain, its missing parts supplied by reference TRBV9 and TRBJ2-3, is DSGVTQTPKHLITATGQRVTLRCSPRSGDLSVYWYQQSLDQGLQFLIQYYNGEERAKGNILERFSAQQFPDLHSELNLSSLELGDSALYFCASSVVAAGGTDTQYFGPGTRLTVL.

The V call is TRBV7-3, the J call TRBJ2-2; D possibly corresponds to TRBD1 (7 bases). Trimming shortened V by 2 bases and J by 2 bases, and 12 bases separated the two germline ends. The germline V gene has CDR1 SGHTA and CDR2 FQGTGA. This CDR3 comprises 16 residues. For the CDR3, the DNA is TGTGCCAGCAGCTTAGGAGGGGGCCTAAACACCGGGGAGCTGTTTTTT. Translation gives CASSLGGGLNTGELFF.

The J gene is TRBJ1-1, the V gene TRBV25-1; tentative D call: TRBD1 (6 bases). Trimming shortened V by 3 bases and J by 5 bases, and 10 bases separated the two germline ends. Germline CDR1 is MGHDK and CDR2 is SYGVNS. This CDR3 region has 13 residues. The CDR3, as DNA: TGTGCCAGCAGTGAGGGGGCGCTGACTGAAGCTTTCTTT. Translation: CASSEGALTEAFF. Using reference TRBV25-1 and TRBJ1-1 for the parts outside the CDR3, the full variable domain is EADIYQTPRYLVIGTGKKITLECSQTMGHDKMYWYQQDPGMELHLIHYSYGVNSTEKGDLSSESTVSRIRTEHFPLTLESARPSHTSQYLCASSEGALTEAFFGQGTRLTVV.

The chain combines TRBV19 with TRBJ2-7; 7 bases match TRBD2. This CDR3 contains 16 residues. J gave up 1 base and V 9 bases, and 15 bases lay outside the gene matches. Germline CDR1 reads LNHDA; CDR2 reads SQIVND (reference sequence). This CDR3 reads CASSTVGEGGSYEQYF. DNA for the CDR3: TGTGCCAGCTCGACCGTTGGGGAGGGCGGGTCCTACGAGCAGTACTTC.

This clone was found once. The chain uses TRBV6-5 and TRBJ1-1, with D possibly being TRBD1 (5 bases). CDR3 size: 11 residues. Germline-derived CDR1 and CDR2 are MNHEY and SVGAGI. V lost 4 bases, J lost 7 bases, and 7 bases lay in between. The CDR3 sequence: CASSSGFEAFF. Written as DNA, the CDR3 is TGTGCCAGCAGTTCAGGGTTTGAAGCTTTCTTT.

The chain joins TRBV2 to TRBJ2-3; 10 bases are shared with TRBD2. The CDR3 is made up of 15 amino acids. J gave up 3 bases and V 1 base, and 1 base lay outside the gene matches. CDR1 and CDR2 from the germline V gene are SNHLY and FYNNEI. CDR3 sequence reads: CASSEETSGTDTQYF. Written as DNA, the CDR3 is TGTGCCAGCAGTGAAGAGACTAGCGGGACAGATACGCAGTATTTT.

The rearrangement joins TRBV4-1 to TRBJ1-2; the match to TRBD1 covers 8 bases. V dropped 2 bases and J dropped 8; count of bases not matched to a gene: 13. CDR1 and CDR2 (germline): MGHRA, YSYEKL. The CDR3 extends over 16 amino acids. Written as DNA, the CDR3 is TGCGCCAGCAGCCAAATTCTTGGACAGGGCGGATGGGGCTACACCTTC. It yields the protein CASSQILGQGGWGYTF.

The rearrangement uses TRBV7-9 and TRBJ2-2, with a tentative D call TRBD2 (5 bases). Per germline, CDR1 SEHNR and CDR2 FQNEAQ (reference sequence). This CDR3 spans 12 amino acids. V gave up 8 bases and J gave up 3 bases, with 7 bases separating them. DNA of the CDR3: TGTGCCAGCGAAGCGGACACCGGGGAGCTGTTTTTT. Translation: CASEADTGELFF. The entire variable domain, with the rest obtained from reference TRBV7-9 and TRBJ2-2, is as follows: DTGVSQNPRHKITKRGQNVTFRCDPISEHNRLYWYRQTLGQGPEFLTYFQNEAQLEKSRLLSDRFSAERPKGSFSTLEIQRTEQGDSAMYLCASEADTGELFFGEGSRLTVL.

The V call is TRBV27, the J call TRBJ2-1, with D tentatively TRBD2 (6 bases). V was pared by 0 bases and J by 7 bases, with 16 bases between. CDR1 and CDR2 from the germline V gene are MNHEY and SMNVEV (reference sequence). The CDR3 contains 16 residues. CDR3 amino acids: CASSLSIAGPWNEQFF. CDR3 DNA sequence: TGTGCCAGCAGTTTATCGATTGCGGGACCTTGGAATGAGCAGTTCTTC.

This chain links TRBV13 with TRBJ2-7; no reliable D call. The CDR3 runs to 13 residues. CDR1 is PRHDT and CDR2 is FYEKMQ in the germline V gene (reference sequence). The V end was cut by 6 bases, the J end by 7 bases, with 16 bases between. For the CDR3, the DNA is TGTGCCAGCAGAATGGGTAGCTTGCGAGAGCAGTACTTC. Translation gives CASRMGSLREQYF.

The CDR3 DNA reads as TGCGCCAGCAGTGCAGAGACCGGGACACTGAACACTGAAGCTTTCTTT. This codes for CASSAETGTLNTEAFF. The chain uses TRBV5-1 and TRBJ1-1; perhaps TRBD1 as D (6 bases). The V gene's germline CDR1 is SGHRS and CDR2 YFSETQ. This CDR3 is 16 amino acids long. Trimming took 5 bases from V and 0 from J, leaving 17 bases between them.

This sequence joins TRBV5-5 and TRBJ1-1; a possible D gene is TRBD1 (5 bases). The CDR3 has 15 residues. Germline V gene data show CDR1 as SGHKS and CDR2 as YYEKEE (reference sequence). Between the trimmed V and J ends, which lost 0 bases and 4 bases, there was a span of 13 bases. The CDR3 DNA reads TGTGCCAGCAGCTTGGGGCAGGGTATCGGCACTGAAGCTTTCTTT. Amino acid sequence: CASSLGQGIGTEAFF.

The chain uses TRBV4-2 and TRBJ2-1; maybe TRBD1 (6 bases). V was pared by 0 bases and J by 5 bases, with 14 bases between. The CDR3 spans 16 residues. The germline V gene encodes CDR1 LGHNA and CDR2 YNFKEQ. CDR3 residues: CASSQEVAGVDNEQFF. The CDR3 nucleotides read TGTGCCAGCAGCCAAGAAGTAGCAGGGGTAGACAATGAGCAGTTCTTC.

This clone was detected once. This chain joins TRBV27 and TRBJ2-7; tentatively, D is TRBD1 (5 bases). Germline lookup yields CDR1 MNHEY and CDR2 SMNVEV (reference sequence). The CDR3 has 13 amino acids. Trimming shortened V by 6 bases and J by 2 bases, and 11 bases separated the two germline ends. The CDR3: CASSLDRTYEQYF. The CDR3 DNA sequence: TGTGCCAGCAGCCTCGACAGAACCTACGAGCAGTACTTC.

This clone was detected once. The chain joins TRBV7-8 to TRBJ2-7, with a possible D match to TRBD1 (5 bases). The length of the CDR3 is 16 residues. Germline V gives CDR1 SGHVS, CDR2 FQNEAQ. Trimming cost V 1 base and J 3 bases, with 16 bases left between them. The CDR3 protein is CASSLVADLRDYEQYF. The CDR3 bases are TGTGCCAGCAGCTTAGTTGCGGACCTCAGGGACTACGAGCAGTACTTC. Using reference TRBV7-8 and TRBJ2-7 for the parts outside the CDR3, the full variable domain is GAGVSQSPRYKVAKRGQDVALRCDPISGHVSLFWYQQALGQGPEFLTYFQNEAQLDKSGLPSDRFFAERPEGSVSTLKIQRTQQEDSAVYLCASSLVADLRDYEQYFGPGTRLTVT.